The rows below give T cell receptor beta chains drawn from one sample of a study of blood T cells in healthy people across ages. MiXCR, applied by TCRdb to the 5' RACE reads, yields one record per CDR3 protein. The sample lists about 1,500,000 distinct CDR3 sequences, 28% occurring once. Sequencing was carried out using blood. The receptors were sampled from a woman aged 25 to 39 in good health. The CDR3 runs from the conserved cysteine through the conserved F or W.

j_call	v_call	cdr3_aa
TRBJ2-5	TRBV18	CASSNREEETQYF
TRBJ2-1	TRBV15	CATSKAFTGQGRNEQFF
TRBJ1-5	TRBV7-5	CISVSETWEDQSQHF
TRBJ2-1	TRBV12-3/TRBV12-4	CASSPSGLGLYNEQFF
TRBJ2-7	TRBV29-1	CSVLTGREQYF
TRBJ2-4	TRBV4-1	CASSLEGGLAWESKNIQYF
TRBJ2-3	TRBV20-1	CSANPSARADTQYF
TRBJ2-5	TRBV2	CASSQGTSGREYF
TRBJ2-1	TRBV3-1	CASSQAAPGLAGGFDEQFF
TRBJ2-1	TRBV29-1	CSVGPGEQFF